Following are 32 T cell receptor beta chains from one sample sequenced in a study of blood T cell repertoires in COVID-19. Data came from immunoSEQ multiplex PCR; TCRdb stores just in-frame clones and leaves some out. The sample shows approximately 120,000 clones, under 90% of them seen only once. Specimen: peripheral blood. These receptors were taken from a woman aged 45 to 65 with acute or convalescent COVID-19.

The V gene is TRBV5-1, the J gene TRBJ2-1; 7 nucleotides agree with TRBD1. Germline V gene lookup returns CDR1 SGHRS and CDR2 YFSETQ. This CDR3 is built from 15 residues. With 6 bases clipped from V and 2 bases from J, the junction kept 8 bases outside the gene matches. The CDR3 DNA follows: TGCGCCAGCAAAACCACAGGGGTAACCTACAATGAGCAGTTCTTC. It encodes CASKTTGVTYNEQFF.

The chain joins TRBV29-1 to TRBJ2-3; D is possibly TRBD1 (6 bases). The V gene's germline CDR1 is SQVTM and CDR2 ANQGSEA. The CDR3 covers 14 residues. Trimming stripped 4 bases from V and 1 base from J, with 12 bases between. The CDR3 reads CSVAVGAGTDTQYF. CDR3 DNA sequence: TGCAGCGTTGCTGTGGGGGCAGGCACAGATACGCAGTATTTT.

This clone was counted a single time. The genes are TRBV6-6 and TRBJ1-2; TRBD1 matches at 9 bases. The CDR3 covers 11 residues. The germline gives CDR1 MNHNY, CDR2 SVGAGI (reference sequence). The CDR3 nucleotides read TGTGTCTCGGACAGGGGCTATGGCTACACCTTC. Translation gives CVSDRGYGYTF.

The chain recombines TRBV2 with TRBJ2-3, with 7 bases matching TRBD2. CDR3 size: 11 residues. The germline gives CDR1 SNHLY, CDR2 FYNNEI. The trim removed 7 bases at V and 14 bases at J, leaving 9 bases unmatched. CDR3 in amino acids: CASKWAGVPYF. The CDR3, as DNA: TGTGCCAGCAAGTGGGCGGGGGTCCCGTATTTT.

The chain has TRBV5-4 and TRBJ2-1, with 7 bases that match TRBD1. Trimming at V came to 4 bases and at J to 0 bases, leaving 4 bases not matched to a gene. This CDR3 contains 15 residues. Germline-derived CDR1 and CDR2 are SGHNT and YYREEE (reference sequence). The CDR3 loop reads CASSPTGDSYNEQFF. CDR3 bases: TGTGCCAGCAGCCCAACAGGGGACTCCTACAATGAGCAGTTCTTC. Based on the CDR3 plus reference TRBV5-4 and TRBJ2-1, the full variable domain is ETGVTQSPTHLIKTRGQQVTLRCSSQSGHNTVSWYQQALGQGPQFIFQYYREEENGRGNFPPRFSGLQFPNYSSELNVNALELDDSALYLCASSPTGDSYNEQFFGPGTRLTVL.

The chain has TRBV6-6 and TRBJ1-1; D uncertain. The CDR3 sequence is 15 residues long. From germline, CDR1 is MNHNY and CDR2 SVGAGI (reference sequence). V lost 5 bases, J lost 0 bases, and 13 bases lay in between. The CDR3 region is CASSRTAGLNTEAFF. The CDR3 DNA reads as TGTGCCAGCAGTAGGACGGCGGGTTTGAACACTGAAGCTTTCTTT.

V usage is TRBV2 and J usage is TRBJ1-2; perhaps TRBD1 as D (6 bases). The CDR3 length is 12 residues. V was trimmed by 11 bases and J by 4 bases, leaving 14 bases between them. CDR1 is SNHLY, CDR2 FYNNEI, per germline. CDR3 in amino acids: CACRQDLYGYTF. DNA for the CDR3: TGTGCCTGTAGACAGGATCTCTATGGCTACACCTTC.

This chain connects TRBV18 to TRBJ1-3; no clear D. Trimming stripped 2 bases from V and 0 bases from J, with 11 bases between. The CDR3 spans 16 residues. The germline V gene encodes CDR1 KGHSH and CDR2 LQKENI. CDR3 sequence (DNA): TGTGCCAGCTCACCAAACCAGGTTAACTCTGGAAACACCATATATTTT. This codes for CASSPNQVNSGNTIYF.

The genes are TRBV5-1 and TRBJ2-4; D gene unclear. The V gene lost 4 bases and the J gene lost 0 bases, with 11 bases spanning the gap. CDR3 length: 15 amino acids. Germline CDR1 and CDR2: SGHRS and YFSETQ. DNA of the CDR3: TGCGCCAGCAGCAAACTTGAGGAAGCCAAAAACATTCAGTACTTC. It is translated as CASSKLEEAKNIQYF.

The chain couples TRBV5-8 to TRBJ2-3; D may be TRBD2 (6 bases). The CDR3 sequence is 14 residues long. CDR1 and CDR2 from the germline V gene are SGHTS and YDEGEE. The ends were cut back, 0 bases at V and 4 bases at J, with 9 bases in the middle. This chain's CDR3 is CASSLVWGADTQYF. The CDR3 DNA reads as TGTGCCAGCAGCTTGGTGTGGGGGGCAGATACGCAGTATTTT.

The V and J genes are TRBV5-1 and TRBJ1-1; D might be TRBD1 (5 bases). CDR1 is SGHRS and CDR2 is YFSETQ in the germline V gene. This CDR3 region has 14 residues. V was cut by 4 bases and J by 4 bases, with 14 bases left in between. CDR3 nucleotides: TGCGCCAGCAGCCAGGACAACGTGGGCACTGAAGCTTTCTTT. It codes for CASSQDNVGTEAFF.

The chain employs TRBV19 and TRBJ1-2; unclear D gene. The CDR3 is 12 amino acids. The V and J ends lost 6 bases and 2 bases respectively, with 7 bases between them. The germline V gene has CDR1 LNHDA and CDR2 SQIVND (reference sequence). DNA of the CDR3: TGTGCCAGTAGACAGACCAACTATGGCTACACCTTC. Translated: CASRQTNYGYTF.

CDR3: CASSADTAYNEQFF. CDR3 DNA: TGTGCCAGCAGCGCGGACACAGCCTACAATGAGCAGTTCTTC. V gene TRBV7-3 combines with J gene TRBJ2-1; a weak D match, TRBD1 (5 bases). V dropped 5 bases and J dropped 2 bases, with 10 bases sitting between them. Per germline, CDR1 SGHTA and CDR2 FQGTGA. The CDR3 is 14 amino acids. Full variable domain (missing parts from reference TRBV7-3 and TRBJ2-1): GAGVSQTPSNKVTEKGKYVELRCDPISGHTALYWYRQSLGQGPEFLIYFQGTGAADDSGLPNDRFFAVRPEGSVSTLKIQRTERGDSAVYLCASSADTAYNEQFFGPGTRLTVL.

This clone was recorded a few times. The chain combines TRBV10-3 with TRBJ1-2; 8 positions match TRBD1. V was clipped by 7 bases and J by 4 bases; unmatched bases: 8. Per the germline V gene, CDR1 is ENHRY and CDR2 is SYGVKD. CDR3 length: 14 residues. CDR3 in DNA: TGTGCCATCAACGAGGACAGGGCTGGCTATGGCTACACCTTC. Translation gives CAINEDRAGYGYTF.

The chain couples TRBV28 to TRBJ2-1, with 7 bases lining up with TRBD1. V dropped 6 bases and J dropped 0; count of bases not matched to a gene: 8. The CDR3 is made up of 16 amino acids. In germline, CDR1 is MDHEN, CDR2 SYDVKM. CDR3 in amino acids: CASRRVGQTSYNEQFF. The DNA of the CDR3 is TGTGCCAGCAGGAGGGTGGGACAGACCTCCTACAATGAGCAGTTCTTC. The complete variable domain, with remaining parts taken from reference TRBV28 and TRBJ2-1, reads DVKVTQSSRYLVKRTGEKVFLECVQDMDHENMFWYRQDPGLGLRLIYFSYDVKMKEKGDIPEGYSVSREKKERFSLILESASTNQTSMYLCASRRVGQTSYNEQFFGPGTRLTVL.

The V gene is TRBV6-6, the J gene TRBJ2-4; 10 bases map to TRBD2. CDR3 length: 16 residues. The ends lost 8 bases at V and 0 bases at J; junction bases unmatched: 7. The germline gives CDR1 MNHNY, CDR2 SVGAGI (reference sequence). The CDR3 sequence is CASSLAGGLAKNIQYF. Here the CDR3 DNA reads TGTGCCAGCTCCTTAGCGGGGGGCCTAGCCAAAAACATTCAGTACTTC.

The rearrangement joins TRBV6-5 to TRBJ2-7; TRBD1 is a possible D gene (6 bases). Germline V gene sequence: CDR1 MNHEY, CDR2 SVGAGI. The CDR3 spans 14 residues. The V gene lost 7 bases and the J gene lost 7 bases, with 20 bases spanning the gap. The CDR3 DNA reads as TGTGCCAGCACCTCCGGGACAACGTTAAATGAGCAGTACTTC. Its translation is CASTSGTTLNEQYF.

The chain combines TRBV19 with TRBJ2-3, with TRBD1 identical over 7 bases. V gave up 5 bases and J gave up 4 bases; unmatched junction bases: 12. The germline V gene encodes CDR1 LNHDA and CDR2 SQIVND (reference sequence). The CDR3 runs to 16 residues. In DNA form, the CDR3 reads TGTGCCAGTAGTGACAACAGGGGCCCCCCAGCAGATACGCAGTATTTT. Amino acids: CASSDNRGPPADTQYF.

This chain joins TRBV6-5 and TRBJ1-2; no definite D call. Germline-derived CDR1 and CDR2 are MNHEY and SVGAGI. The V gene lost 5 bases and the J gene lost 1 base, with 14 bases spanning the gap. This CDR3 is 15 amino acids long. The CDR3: CASSPPGANNYGYTF. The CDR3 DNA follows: TGTGCCAGCAGTCCCCCGGGAGCAAATAACTATGGCTACACCTTC.

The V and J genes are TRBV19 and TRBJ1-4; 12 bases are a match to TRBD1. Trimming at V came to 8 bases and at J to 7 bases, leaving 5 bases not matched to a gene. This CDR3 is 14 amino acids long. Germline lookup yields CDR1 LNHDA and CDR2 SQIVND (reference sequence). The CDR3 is CASHRDRGREKLFF. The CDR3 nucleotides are TGTGCCAGTCACCGGGACAGGGGGCGTGAAAAACTGTTTTTT.

This CDR3 reads CSVGGGEHYEQYF. The CDR3 region has the DNA TGCAGCGTTGGGGGAGGGGAACACTACGAGCAGTACTTC. This chain links TRBV29-1 with TRBJ2-7; TRBD2 aligns across 7 bases. This CDR3 contains 13 residues. J lost 3 bases, V lost 4 bases, and 6 bases had no gene match. Germline CDR1 SQVTM, CDR2 ANQGSEA.

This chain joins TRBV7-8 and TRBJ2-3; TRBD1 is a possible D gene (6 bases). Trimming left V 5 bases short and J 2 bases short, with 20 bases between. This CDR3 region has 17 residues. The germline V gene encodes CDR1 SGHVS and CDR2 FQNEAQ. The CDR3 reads CASSSWGLLPLTDTQYF. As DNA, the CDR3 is TGTGCCAGCAGCAGCTGGGGGCTACTACCCCTCACAGATACGCAGTATTTT.

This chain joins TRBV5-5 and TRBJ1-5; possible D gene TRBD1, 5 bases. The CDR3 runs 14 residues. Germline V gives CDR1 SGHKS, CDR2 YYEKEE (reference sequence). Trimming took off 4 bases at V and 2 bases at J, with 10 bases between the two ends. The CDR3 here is CASSHAGGNQPQHF. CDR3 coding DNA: TGTGCCAGCAGCCACGCGGGGGGCAATCAGCCCCAGCATTTT.

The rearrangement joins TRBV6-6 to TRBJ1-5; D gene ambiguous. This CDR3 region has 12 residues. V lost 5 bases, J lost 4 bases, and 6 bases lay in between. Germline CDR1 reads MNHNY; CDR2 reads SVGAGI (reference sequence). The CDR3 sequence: CASSQQNQPQHF. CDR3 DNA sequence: TGTGCCAGCAGTCAACAGAATCAGCCCCAGCATTTT.

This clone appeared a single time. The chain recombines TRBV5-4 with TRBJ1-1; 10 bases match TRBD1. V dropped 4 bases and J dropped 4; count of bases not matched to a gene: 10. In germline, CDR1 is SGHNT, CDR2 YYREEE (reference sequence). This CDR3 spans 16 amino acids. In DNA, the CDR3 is TGTGCCAGCAGCCCCGACAGGGGGCGGCAATCCACTGAAGCTTTCTTT. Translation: CASSPDRGRQSTEAFF.

This chain's CDR3 is CATSLSHRGAADTQYF. CDR3 bases: TGTGCCACCTCCCTCAGTCATAGGGGTGCCGCGGATACGCAGTATTTT. This chain uses TRBV28 with TRBJ2-3; tentative D call: TRBD1 (5 bases). Deletions cut 10 bases from V and 6 bases from J, with 26 bases between. The CDR3 sequence is 16 residues long. Germline lookup yields CDR1 MDHEN and CDR2 SYDVKM. The variable domain in full, with the rest retrieved from reference TRBV28 and TRBJ2-3, is DVKVTQSSRYLVKRTGEKVFLECVQDMDHENMFWYRQDPGLGLRLIYFSYDVKMKEKGDIPEGYSVSREKKERFSLILESASTNQTSMYLCATSLSHRGAADTQYFGPGTRLTVL.

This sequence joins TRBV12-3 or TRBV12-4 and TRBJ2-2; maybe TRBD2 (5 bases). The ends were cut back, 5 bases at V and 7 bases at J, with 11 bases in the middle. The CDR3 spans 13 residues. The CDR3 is CASSPTGIGELFF. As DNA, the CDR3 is TGTGCCAGCAGTCCCACGGGGATCGGGGAGCTGTTTTTT.

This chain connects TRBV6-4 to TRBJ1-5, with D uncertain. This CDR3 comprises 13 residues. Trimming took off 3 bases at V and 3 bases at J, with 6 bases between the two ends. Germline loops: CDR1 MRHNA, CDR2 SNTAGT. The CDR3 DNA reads TGTGCCAGCAGTGAACAGATCAATCAGCCCCAGCATTTT. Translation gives CASSEQINQPQHF.

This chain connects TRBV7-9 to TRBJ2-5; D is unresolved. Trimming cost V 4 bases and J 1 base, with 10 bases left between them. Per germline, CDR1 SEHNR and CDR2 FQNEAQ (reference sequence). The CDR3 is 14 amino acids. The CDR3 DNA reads TGTGCCAGCAGCTCCAGGTCGCTCCAAGAGACCCAGTACTTC. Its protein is CASSSRSLQETQYF.

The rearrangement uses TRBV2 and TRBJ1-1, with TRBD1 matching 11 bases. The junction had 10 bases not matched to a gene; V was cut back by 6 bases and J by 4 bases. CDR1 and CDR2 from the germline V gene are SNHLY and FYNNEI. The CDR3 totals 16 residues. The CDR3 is CASRGGQGALSTEAFF. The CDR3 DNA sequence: TGTGCCAGCAGGGGAGGACAGGGGGCTTTAAGCACTGAAGCTTTCTTT. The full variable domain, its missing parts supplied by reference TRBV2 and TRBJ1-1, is EPEVTQTPSHQVTQMGQEVILRCVPISNHLYFYWYRQILGQKVEFLVSFYNNEISEKSEIFDDQFSVERPDGSNFTLKIRSTKLEDSAMYFCASRGGQGALSTEAFFGQGTRLTVV.

CDR3 bases: TGTGCCAGCAGACTGACTAGCCAAGAGACCCAGTACTTC. This translates into CASRLTSQETQYF. The V gene is TRBV12-3 or TRBV12-4, the J gene TRBJ2-5, with D perhaps TRBD2 (6 bases). V was shortened by 6 bases and J by 1 base, with 9 bases between the two germline ends. The CDR3 extends over 13 amino acids.

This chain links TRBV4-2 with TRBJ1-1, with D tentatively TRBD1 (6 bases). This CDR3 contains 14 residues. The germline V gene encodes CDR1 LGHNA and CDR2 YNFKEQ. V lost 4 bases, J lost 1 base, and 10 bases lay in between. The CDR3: CASSPGQQNTEAFF. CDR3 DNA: TGTGCCAGCAGCCCCGGACAGCAGAACACTGAAGCTTTCTTT.